Given below is one TCR beta chain in context. Its specific antigen is unknown. The CDR3, from cysteine to phenylalanine, totals 15 residues. No coding sequence is recorded. The CDR1 and CDR2 encoded by the germline V gene (reference sequence) are MNHEY and SMNVEV. This entry is derived from a study of T cells expressing NK-cell markers (dated by TCRdb to 2018 to 2020). With regard to the full study: Three sorted T-cell subsets (CD3+CD56+NKG2C+, CD3+CD56+NKG2C- and CD3+CD56-NKG2C+) from 8 or 9 donors had their TCR beta-chain repertoires profiled. Among the eight sequenced donors, only one was HCMV-seronegative, while the other seven were HCMV-seropositive. Libraries were sequenced as 2 x 150 bp reads on Illumina HiSeq 2000/2500, MiSeq or NextSeq. Randomly selected healthy volunteers, three men and five women, were used as the eight sequenced donors. What the research found in general, with its limitations: It remained unclear whether the expanded NKG2C-expressing T cell clones were specific for HCMV antigens. Those dominant clonotypes were again the most abundant among CD3+CD56-NKG2C+ cells in four donors, at roughly 25-65%. For several donors, the dominant CD3+CD56+NKG2C+ clonotypes were among the top 10 CD8+ clonotypes and accounted for about 1.0-7.0% of CD8+ T cells.

A commercial ELISA kit detecting HCMV-specific IgG in serum was used to determine HCMV serostatus. Peripheral blood mononuclear cells were isolated from blood by Ficoll density gradient centrifugation. TCRdb lists the instrument as Illumina HiSeq 2000. 5'RACE template switching, by which a universal primer site and unique molecular identifiers were added, was used to make TCR beta cDNA libraries. cDNA synthesis was primed from the TCR beta constant segment, followed by two successive PCR amplification steps. For the original study's pipeline: MIGEC was used to demultiplex reads and group the reads by UMI, and MiTCR was used to assemble and quantify clonotypes. To exclude erroneous sequences, only TCR cDNA sequences supported by at least two reads were retained. The tcR package was used for downstream repertoire analysis, with clonotypes matched between fractions based on CDR3 nucleotide sequence plus V segment. VDJmatch was used to annotate antigen specificity against VDJdb, with one amino acid substitution in CDR3 allowed. TCRdb reprocessed the public reads and reports one entry per CDR3 protein sequence, without DNA. TCRdb, not the authors, supplied the V and J calls. The sample's records list about 150,000 distinct CDR3 sequences. Of the sample, 37% falls within the top ten clones.

The clonotype was recovered from a woman aged 45 to 65 in good health. Donor details come from another sample of the same person, matched by shared clones. The sequenced material came from blood T cells: a sorted CD56 or NKG2C T cell subset, CD4+ or CD8+ T cells, or bulk PBMC T cells (not recorded which). This chain joins TRBV27 to TRBJ2-2; TCRdb lists TRBD2, though no DNA is available to test this call. The CDR3 reads as follows: CASSLPSGNPGELFF.